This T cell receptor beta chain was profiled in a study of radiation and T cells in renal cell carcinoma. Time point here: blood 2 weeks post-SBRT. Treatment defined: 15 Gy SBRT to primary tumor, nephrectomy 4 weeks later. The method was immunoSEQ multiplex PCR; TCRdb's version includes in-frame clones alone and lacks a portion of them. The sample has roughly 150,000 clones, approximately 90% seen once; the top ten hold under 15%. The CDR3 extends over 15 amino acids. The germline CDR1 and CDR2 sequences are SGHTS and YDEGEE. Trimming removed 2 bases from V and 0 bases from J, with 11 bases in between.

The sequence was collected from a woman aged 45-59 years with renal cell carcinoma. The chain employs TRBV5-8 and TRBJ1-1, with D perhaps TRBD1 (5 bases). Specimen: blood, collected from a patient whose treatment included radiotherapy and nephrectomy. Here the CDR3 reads CASSLSIGVNTEAFF. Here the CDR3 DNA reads TGTGCCAGCAGCTTAAGTATAGGGGTGAACACTGAAGCTTTCTTT.